The 11 T cell receptor beta chains presented below share a single source sample, sequenced in a study of T cell repertoires in cytomegalovirus infection. MiXCR was run by TCRdb on the reads, yielding one entry per CDR3 protein. The sample consists of approximately 500,000 distinct CDR3 sequences, about 15% of them appearing once. The specimen sequenced was CD8+ T cells from PBMCs. The origin of the receptors is a human donor in good health (CMV status not recorded). Some clones in this sample may be carry-over from other donors' samples.

Points on this clonotype: This may be a read error, as it is one base from a much larger clone. The CDR3 is CASSRKGHVSYEQYF. CDR3 in DNA: TGTGCCAGTAGTAGGAAAGGACATGTCTCCTACGAGCAGTACTTC. The gene calls are TRBV19 and TRBJ2-7, with D perhaps matching TRBD1 (5 bases). Germline V gives CDR1 LNHDA, CDR2 SQIVND (reference sequence). Trimming pared 4 bases from V and 0 bases from J, leaving 13 bases between. The CDR3 is 15 residues long.

This chain links TRBV15 with TRBJ2-3, with D possibly TRBD2 on 5 matching bases. The CDR3 loop spans 16 amino acids. Germline values: CDR1 LNHNV, CDR2 YYDKDF (reference sequence). Deletions cut 1 base from V and 5 bases from J, with 16 bases between. In DNA, the CDR3 is TGTGCCACCAGCAGAGCCGGAGTAGAGGGTAAAGATACGCAGTATTTT. Protein product: CATSRAGVEGKDTQYF. Full variable domain (remainder filled in from reference TRBV15 and TRBJ2-3): DAMVIQNPRYQVTQFGKPVTLSCSQTLNHNVMYWYQQKSSQAPKLLFHYYDKDFNNEADTPDNFQSRRPNTSFCFLDIRSPGLGDTAMYLCATSRAGVEGKDTQYFGPGTRLTVL.

This clonotype came up many times. The chain uses TRBV7-9 and TRBJ2-3, with TRBD2 identical over 13 bases. CDR1 is SEHNR, CDR2 FQNEAQ, per germline (reference sequence). The CDR3 sequence is 17 residues long. The ends lost 4 bases at V and 5 bases at J; junction bases unmatched: 9. The CDR3 spells CASSSGTSGTRGDTQYF. DNA of the CDR3: TGTGCCAGCAGCTCCGGGACTAGCGGGACCCGCGGAGATACGCAGTATTTT.

This clonotype showed up many times. This chain joins TRBV27 and TRBJ1-2; perhaps TRBD1 as D (5 bases). This CDR3 region has 13 residues. Germline V gene lookup returns CDR1 MNHEY and CDR2 SMNVEV (reference sequence). V was shortened by 6 bases and J by 1 base, with 9 bases between the two germline ends. For the CDR3, the DNA is TGTGCCAGCAGCCTAGGGGTTAACTATGGCTACACCTTC. Amino acids: CASSLGVNYGYTF.

The chain couples TRBV14 to TRBJ2-2; 11 positions match TRBD2. The CDR3 is 16 amino acids. V shed 4 bases and J 4 bases; nucleotides not matched to a gene: 5. Germline CDR1 and CDR2: SGHDN and FVKESK. As DNA, the CDR3 is TGTGCCAGCAGCCTTCTGACTAGCGGGACCACCGGGGAGCTGTTTTTT. Translating gives CASSLLTSGTTGELFF.

This clonotype was seen many times. CDR3 in DNA: TGTGCTAGTGGTTTGGCCACAGGGGACGGCTACACCTTC. Protein: CASGLATGDGYTF. The chain combines TRBV12-5 with TRBJ1-2, with 7 positions matching TRBD1. The CDR3 spans 13 residues. The germline gives CDR1 LGHNT, CDR2 FRNRAP. Trimming at V came to 1 base and at J to 8 bases, leaving 4 bases not matched to a gene.

The rearrangement links TRBV9 to TRBJ2-7; 8 nucleotides agree with TRBD2. Per germline, CDR1 SGDLS and CDR2 YYNGEE. The CDR3 runs to 15 residues. V lost 4 bases to trimming and J lost 5 bases; unmatched junction nucleotides: 11. CDR3 loop: CASSPGGLVSHEQYF. The CDR3 bases are TGTGCCAGCAGCCCTGGGGGACTAGTATCTCACGAGCAGTACTTC.

V gene TRBV2 combines with J gene TRBJ2-2; TRBD1 matches at 7 bases. CDR3 size: 13 residues. Looked up from germline, CDR1 is SNHLY and CDR2 is FYNNEI. The V and J ends lost 9 bases and 7 bases, in that order; junction bases with no gene match: 8. In DNA, the CDR3 is TGTGCCAGGGACAGGAAAGGCCACGGGGAGCTGTTTTTT. It yields the protein CARDRKGHGELFF. The full variable domain, completed using reference TRBV2 and TRBJ2-2, is EPEVTQTPSHQVTQMGQEVILRCVPISNHLYFYWYRQILGQKVEFLVSFYNNEISEKSEIFDDQFSVERPDGSNFTLKIRSTKLEDSAMYFCARDRKGHGELFFGEGSRLTVL.

The chain has TRBV7-4 and TRBJ2-1; 9 bases align to TRBD2. The CDR3 runs to 17 residues. Per germline, CDR1 SGHVT and CDR2 SQSDAQ. V lost 5 bases to trimming and J lost 7 bases; unmatched junction nucleotides: 15. The CDR3 region is CASSPWLSLAGTNEQFF. Here the CDR3 DNA reads TGTGCCAGCAGCCCTTGGCTGAGTCTAGCGGGGACTAATGAGCAGTTCTTC.

V gene TRBV5-6 combines with J gene TRBJ2-6; D not certain. The CDR3 has 17 amino acids. Trimming stripped 0 bases from V and 0 bases from J, with 10 bases between. The germline CDR1 and CDR2 sequences are SGHDT and YYEEEE. CDR3 nucleotide sequence: TGTGCCAGCAGCTTGGGAGAATTATACTCTGGGGCCAACGTCCTGACTTTC. Translation gives CASSLGELYSGANVLTF.

In its sample, this clonotype was seen many times. V and J are TRBV4-1 and TRBJ2-3; D is perhaps TRBD2 (5 bases). Germline V lookup: CDR1 MGHRA, CDR2 YSYEKL. This CDR3 is built from 17 residues. Trimming pared 1 base from V and 3 bases from J, leaving 17 bases between. The CDR3: CASSQVMRERVTDTQYF. Here the CDR3 DNA reads TGCGCCAGCAGCCAAGTAATGAGGGAGAGGGTAACAGATACGCAGTATTTT.